This T cell receptor (beta chain) derives from a study of cytomegalovirus exposure and HLA in healthy donors. Donors in the study were healthy people who gave bone marrow. The CDR3 loop spans 14 amino acids. Germline-derived CDR1 and CDR2 are SEHNR and FQNEAQ (reference sequence). Deletions cut 3 bases from V and 5 bases from J, with 14 bases between. PCR primers comprised 60 Vbeta and 13 Jbeta primers. The data were produced by immunoSEQ multiplex PCR, yet TCRdb's version contains in-frame clones alone and is incomplete. This sample has about 140,000 clones, with over 80% found just once. The chain combines TRBV7-9 with TRBJ2-7; TRBD2 is a possible D gene (5 bases). The sample was PBMCs. This TCR was sampled from a male donor in good health and CMV-seronegative. The CDR3 DNA reads as TGTGCCAGCAGCTTCAGTAGAGTGAGGGACGAGCAGTACTTC. Its protein product is CASSFSRVRDEQYF.